This entry lists 32 T cell receptor beta chains sequenced from one sample in a study of T cell responses to AZD1222 COVID-19 vaccine. Assay: immunoSEQ multiplex PCR; the TCRdb copy retains only in-frame clones and omits some. The table records 95,000 to 150,000 clones, approximately 89% of them present only once. Source: peripheral blood, taken on day 0 of AZD1222 vaccination. The receptors originated from an adult in good health.

V usage is TRBV7-9 and J usage is TRBJ2-5, with TRBD2 as a possible D gene (5 bases). The CDR3 loop spans 14 amino acids. The germline CDR1 and CDR2 sequences are SEHNR and FQNEAQ (reference sequence). Trimming shortened V by 1 base and J by 4 bases, and 10 bases separated the two germline ends. CDR3 residues: CASSLVEGLETQYF. The CDR3 nucleotides read TGTGCCAGCAGCTTAGTTGAGGGTTTAGAGACCCAGTACTTC.

This chain connects TRBV7-2 to TRBJ2-7; TRBD1 agrees at 9 bases. With 0 bases clipped from V and 7 bases from J, the junction kept 7 bases outside the gene matches. The V gene's germline CDR1 is SGHTA and CDR2 FQGNSA. The CDR3 is 15 amino acids. CDR3 nucleotide sequence: TGTGCCAGCAGCTTAGCGCACAGGGGGCTAGGGGAGCAGTACTTC. Its translation is CASSLAHRGLGEQYF.

The chain has TRBV6-5 and TRBJ2-2; D is ambiguous. This CDR3 has 15 amino acids. Germline CDR1 reads MNHEY; CDR2 reads SVGAGI. The germline V and J ends were trimmed by 6 bases and 1 base, with 12 bases remaining between them. This chain's CDR3 is CASRATQVNTGELFF. In DNA form, the CDR3 reads TGTGCCAGCAGGGCGACTCAGGTGAACACCGGGGAGCTGTTTTTT.

J is TRBJ1-4 and V is TRBV4-3; D is unresolved. From germline, CDR1 is LGHNA and CDR2 YSLEER. Trimming took off 0 bases at V and 6 bases at J, with 11 bases between the two ends. The CDR3 is 15 residues long. CDR3 residues: CASSQEGSGYEKLFF. The CDR3, as DNA: TGCGCCAGCAGCCAAGAAGGTAGCGGGTATGAAAAACTGTTTTTT.

Written as DNA, the CDR3 is TGTGCCAGCAGCTTCAGCGCAACAGCCAACACCGGGGAGCTGTTTTTT. Encoded protein: CASSFSATANTGELFF. The genes are TRBV5-6 and TRBJ2-2, with D hard to call. Deletions cut 2 bases from V and 2 bases from J, with 13 bases between. Germline V CDR1 and CDR2: SGHDT, YYEEEE. The CDR3 runs 16 residues.

The chain recombines TRBV19 with TRBJ1-1, with D unclear. Trimming shortened V by 4 bases and J by 0 bases, and 3 bases separated the two germline ends. CDR1 and CDR2 from the germline V gene are LNHDA and SQIVND (reference sequence). The length of the CDR3 is 12 residues. The CDR3 nucleotides are TGTGCCAGTAGTACTGTGAACACTGAAGCTTTCTTT. It codes for CASSTVNTEAFF.

The chain has TRBV5-4 and TRBJ1-4; tentatively, D is TRBD1 (6 bases). V dropped 0 bases and J dropped 7 bases, with 13 bases sitting between them. The CDR3 loop spans 15 amino acids. Germline V gene lookup returns CDR1 SGHNT and CDR2 YYREEE (reference sequence). The CDR3 reads CASSLGGGKSEKLFF. Here the CDR3 DNA reads TGTGCCAGCAGCTTGGGAGGGGGGAAGAGTGAAAAACTGTTTTTT.

The chain carries TRBV5-1 and TRBJ1-2; 11 positions match TRBD1. CDR1 is SGHRS, CDR2 YFSETQ, per germline. Trimming at V came to 3 bases and at J to 5 bases, leaving 6 bases not matched to a gene. The CDR3 covers 15 residues. The CDR3 loop is CASSSRDRGDYGYTF. The CDR3 nucleotides read TGCGCCAGCAGCTCCCGGGACAGGGGGGATTATGGCTACACCTTC.

The chain couples TRBV6-5 to TRBJ2-7; D is unresolved. This CDR3 is 14 amino acids long. Between the trimmed V and J ends, which lost 10 bases and 0 bases, there was a span of 16 bases. Looked up from germline, CDR1 is MNHEY and CDR2 is SVGAGI. The DNA of the CDR3 is TGTGCCATCCTGGACGGAAGGAGCTCCTACGAGCAGTACTTC. Residues: CAILDGRSSYEQYF.

The chain has TRBV13 and TRBJ1-1; 11 nucleotides line up with TRBD1. Trimming cost V 4 bases and J 4 bases; bases outside gene matches: 5. The CDR3 totals 15 residues. CDR1 and CDR2 (germline): PRHDT, FYEKMQ (reference sequence). The CDR3 loop is CASSSHGTGGTEAFF. The CDR3 DNA is TGTGCCAGCAGCTCACACGGGACAGGGGGCACTGAAGCTTTCTTT.

The chain joins TRBV19 to TRBJ1-5; no clear D gene. V was shortened by 1 base and J by 6 bases, with 7 bases between the two germline ends. CDR1 and CDR2 (germline): LNHDA, SQIVND (reference sequence). This CDR3 region has 13 residues. Here the CDR3 DNA reads TGTGCCAGTAGTATAGCCCTCACTCAGCCCCAGCATTTT. Protein sequence: CASSIALTQPQHF.

The chain couples TRBV29-1 to TRBJ2-5; tentative D call: TRBD2 (6 bases). V lost 7 bases and J 2 bases, leaving 8 bases between the germline ends. CDR3 length: 11 amino acids. CDR1 and CDR2 from the germline V gene are SQVTM and ANQGSEA. The CDR3 here is CSGGTQETQYF. Here the CDR3 DNA reads TGCAGCGGCGGGACTCAAGAGACCCAGTACTTC.

This clone has only one observation. The CDR3 is CASSQVASVNEQFF. CDR3 DNA: TGCGCCAGCAGCCAAGTGGCTAGTGTCAATGAGCAGTTCTTC. The V call is TRBV4-3, the J call TRBJ2-1; no definite D call. The V gene's germline CDR1 is LGHNA and CDR2 YSLEER. V dropped 1 base and J dropped 6 bases, with 10 bases sitting between them. The CDR3 runs to 14 residues.

The genes are TRBV6-5 and TRBJ1-5; 8 nucleotides match TRBD1. The V and J ends lost 4 bases and 3 bases, in that order; junction bases with no gene match: 5. CDR1 MNHEY and CDR2 SVGAGI come from the germline V gene. This CDR3 is 15 amino acids long. CDR3 sequence: CASSWTGNYNQPQHF. Here the CDR3 DNA reads TGTGCCAGCAGTTGGACAGGGAACTACAATCAGCCCCAGCATTTT.

The chain joins TRBV13 to TRBJ1-6; no definite D call. The CDR3 covers 12 residues. Germline V gives CDR1 PRHDT, CDR2 FYEKMQ (reference sequence). The V end lost 3 bases, the J end lost 10 bases, and 7 bases lay between the germline ends. The CDR3 here is CASSLQWSPLHF. The DNA for the CDR3 is TGTGCCAGCAGCTTGCAATGGTCACCCCTCCACTTT.

This clone was seen a single time. CDR3 nucleotides: TGTGCCAGCACCCGGGGCTGGGGGGGGAACTATGGCTACACCTTC. Amino acids: CASTRGWGGNYGYTF. This sequence joins TRBV27 and TRBJ1-2; perhaps TRBD1 as D (5 bases). Germline V gene lookup returns CDR1 MNHEY and CDR2 SMNVEV (reference sequence). This CDR3 comprises 15 residues. The V end lost 7 bases, the J end lost 2 bases, and 17 bases lay between the germline ends.

The chain combines TRBV3-1 (or the pseudogene TRBV3-2) with TRBJ2-1; unclear D gene. The germline gives CDR1 LGHDT, CDR2 YNNKEL (reference sequence). This CDR3 comprises 11 residues. Trimming removed 2 bases at V and 6 bases at J, with 2 bases between. The CDR3 DNA sequence: TGTGCCAGCAGCCAAATCAATGAGCAGTTCTTC. This encodes CASSQINEQFF.

V is TRBV20-1 and J is TRBJ1-4, with a possible D match to TRBD1 (5 bases). Trimming shortened V by 5 bases and J by 5 bases, and 6 bases separated the two germline ends. The CDR3 totals 11 residues. Germline loops: CDR1 DFQATT, CDR2 SNEGSKA (reference sequence). In DNA, the CDR3 is TGCAGTGCTGGGACGAATGAAAAACTGTTTTTT. As protein: CSAGTNEKLFF.

The count of this clone is one. The chain couples TRBV7-9 to TRBJ2-1, with a weak D call TRBD2 (6 bases). The germline V gene has CDR1 SEHNR and CDR2 FQNEAQ (reference sequence). This CDR3 is 15 amino acids long. V was pared by 2 bases and J by 2 bases, with 10 bases between. CDR3 in DNA: TGTGCCAGCAGCTTATCGGGGGTACCCTACAATGAGCAGTTCTTC. Residues: CASSLSGVPYNEQFF.

The rearrangement links TRBV7-9 to TRBJ2-1; D not certain. Trimming removed 4 bases at V and 10 bases at J, with 11 bases between. CDR1 is SEHNR and CDR2 is FQNEAQ in the germline V gene (reference sequence). The CDR3 length is 12 residues. CDR3 amino acids: CASSSYTGEQFF. DNA of the CDR3: TGTGCCAGCAGCTCCTACACTGGGGAGCAGTTCTTC.

This chain connects TRBV9 to TRBJ1-1; a possible D gene is TRBD1 (6 bases). Germline CDR1 reads SGDLS; CDR2 reads YYNGEE. The CDR3 is made up of 15 amino acids. Trimming took 0 bases from V and 4 from J, leaving 13 bases between them. The CDR3 DNA reads TGTGCCAGCAGCGTAGGGGGGCACCAGGGCACTGAAGCTTTCTTT. Its translation: CASSVGGHQGTEAFF. The whole variable domain, remainder taken from reference TRBV9 and TRBJ1-1, is DSGVTQTPKHLITATGQRVTLRCSPRSGDLSVYWYQQSLDQGLQFLIQYYNGEERAKGNILERFSAQQFPDLHSELNLSSLELGDSALYFCASSVGGHQGTEAFFGQGTRLTVV.

This clone was recorded once. This chain uses TRBV11-1 with TRBJ1-1; D not resolved. The CDR3 runs 15 residues. V was shortened by 1 base and J by 3 bases, with 12 bases between the two germline ends. The germline V gene has CDR1 SGHAT and CDR2 FQDESV (reference sequence). The chain's CDR3 is CASSLDEGRDTEAFF. The CDR3 coding sequence is TGTGCCAGCAGCTTAGACGAGGGCCGGGACACTGAAGCTTTCTTT. Based on the CDR3 plus reference TRBV11-1 and TRBJ1-1, the full variable domain is EAEVAQSPRYKITEKSQAVAFWCDPISGHATLYWYRQILGQGPELLVQFQDESVVDDSQLPKDRFSAERLKGVDSTLKIQPAELGDSAMYLCASSLDEGRDTEAFFGQGTRLTVV.

J is TRBJ2-1 and V is TRBV14; TRBD1 or TRBD2 may be the D gene (5 bases each). The CDR3 covers 15 residues. The ends were cut back, 3 bases at V and 3 bases at J, with 12 bases in the middle. The germline V gene has CDR1 SGHDN and CDR2 FVKESK. The CDR3 nucleotides read TGTGCCAGCAGCCACCGGGACGCAGTCTACAATGAGCAGTTCTTC. This sequence encodes CASSHRDAVYNEQFF. The entire variable domain, with the rest obtained from reference TRBV14 and TRBJ2-1, is as follows: EAGVTQFPSHSVIEKGQTVTLRCDPISGHDNLYWYRRVMGKEIKFLLHFVKESKQDESGMPNNRFLAERTGGTYSTLKVQPAELEDSGVYFCASSHRDAVYNEQFFGPGTRLTVL.

V is TRBV4-1 and J is TRBJ1-2; 7 bases map to TRBD1. The CDR3 runs 16 residues. Germline CDR1 and CDR2: MGHRA and YSYEKL. The V gene end was trimmed by 1 base and the J gene end by 2 bases; junction bases not matched to a gene: 7. The CDR3 DNA reads TGCGCCAGCAGCCAAGTATGGGACAGCAGAAACTATGGCTACACCTTC. Translation gives CASSQVWDSRNYGYTF.

The chain has TRBV3-1 (or the pseudogene TRBV3-2) and TRBJ1-1; D not resolved. The CDR3 has 16 amino acids. Trimming left V 4 bases short and J 5 bases short, with 20 bases between. Germline V gene lookup returns CDR1 LGHDT and CDR2 YNNKEL (reference sequence). The CDR3 loop reads CASSPMLSGRRTEAFF. Here the CDR3 DNA reads TGTGCCAGCAGCCCCATGTTGTCGGGCAGGAGAACTGAAGCTTTCTTT.

This chain joins TRBV4-1 and TRBJ1-5, with 8 bases that match TRBD1. Germline values: CDR1 MGHRA, CDR2 YSYEKL. V gave up 3 bases and J gave up 5 bases; unmatched junction bases: 15. The CDR3 runs 18 residues. DNA of the CDR3: TGCGCCAGCAGCCAGCACTTACAGGGGGAGATGGTTCATCAGCCCCAGCATTTT. As protein: CASSQHLQGEMVHQPQHF.

The chain employs TRBV7-3 and TRBJ1-2; 7 nucleotides align to TRBD1. Germline CDR1 reads SGHTA; CDR2 reads FQGTGA. J gave up 5 bases and V 4 bases, and 7 bases lay outside the gene matches. The CDR3 runs to 14 residues. CDR3 nucleotides: TGTGCCAGCAGCTCCAGGGGGACCCCTTATGGCTACACCTTC. Translated, it gives CASSSRGTPYGYTF.

The rearrangement links TRBV4-3 to TRBJ2-7, with D perhaps given as TRBD1 or TRBD2 (5 bases each). This CDR3 is 15 amino acids long. Germline assignment: CDR1 LGHNA and CDR2 YSLEER. Trimming pared 1 base from V and 4 bases from J, leaving 14 bases between. CDR3 sequence: CASSQAGAAGYEQYF. The CDR3 DNA follows: TGCGCCAGCAGCCAAGCCGGGGCAGCAGGGTACGAGCAGTACTTC.

The V gene is TRBV4-3, the J gene TRBJ1-1; D not resolved. The germline V gene has CDR1 LGHNA and CDR2 YSLEER. CDR3 length: 15 residues. The ends were cut back, 0 bases at V and 5 bases at J, with 13 bases in the middle. In nucleotides, the CDR3 is TGCGCCAGCAGCCAAGAAGAAAGGAGCGGTACTGAAGCTTTCTTT. It encodes CASSQEERSGTEAFF.

The rearrangement links TRBV28 to TRBJ2-2; 10 nucleotides agree with TRBD1. V dropped 6 bases and J dropped 4; count of bases not matched to a gene: 2. CDR3 size: 14 residues. Per the germline V gene, CDR1 is MDHEN and CDR2 is SYDVKM. The CDR3: CASSGTGVTGELFF. The CDR3 DNA is TGTGCCAGCAGCGGGACAGGGGTCACCGGGGAGCTGTTTTTT.

The rearrangement uses TRBV18 and TRBJ1-4; D is undetermined. Looked up from germline, CDR1 is KGHSH and CDR2 is LQKENI. The length of the CDR3 is 17 residues. The V and J ends lost 4 bases and 3 bases respectively, with 18 bases between them. The CDR3, as DNA: TGTGCCAGCTCACAGACCCAGAATTTTGGGGCTAATGAAAAACTGTTTTTT. Its protein is CASSQTQNFGANEKLFF.

V and J are TRBV12-3 or TRBV12-4 and TRBJ1-5, with a possible D match to TRBD1 (5 bases). V was clipped by 6 bases and J by 5 bases, with 11 bases between them. This CDR3 has 13 residues. In DNA form, the CDR3 reads TGTGCCAGCAGCCCAGGGTATGATCAGCCCCAGCATTTT. This sequence encodes CASSPGYDQPQHF.